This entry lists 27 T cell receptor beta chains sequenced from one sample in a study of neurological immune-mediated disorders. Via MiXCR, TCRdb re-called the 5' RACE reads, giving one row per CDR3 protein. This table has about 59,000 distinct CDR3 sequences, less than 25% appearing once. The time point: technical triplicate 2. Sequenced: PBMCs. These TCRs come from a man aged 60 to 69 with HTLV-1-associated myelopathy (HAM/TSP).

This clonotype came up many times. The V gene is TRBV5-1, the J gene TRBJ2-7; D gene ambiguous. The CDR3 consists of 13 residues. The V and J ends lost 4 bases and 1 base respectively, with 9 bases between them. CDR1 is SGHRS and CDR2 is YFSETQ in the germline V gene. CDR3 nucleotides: TGCGCCAGCAGCCCCGTAGGATCCTACGAGCAGTACTTC. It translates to CASSPVGSYEQYF.

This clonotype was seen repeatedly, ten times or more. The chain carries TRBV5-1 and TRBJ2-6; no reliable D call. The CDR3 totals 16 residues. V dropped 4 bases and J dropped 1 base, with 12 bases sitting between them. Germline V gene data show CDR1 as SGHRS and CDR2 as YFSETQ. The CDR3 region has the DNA TGCGCCAGCAGCCCCCCAACACCATCTGGGGCCAACGTCCTGACTTTC. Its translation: CASSPPTPSGANVLTF. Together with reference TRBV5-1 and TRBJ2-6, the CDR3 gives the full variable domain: KAGVTQTPRYLIKTRGQQVTLSCSPISGHRSVSWYQQTPGQGLQFLFEYFSETQRNKGNFPGRFSGRQFSNSRSEMNVSTLELGDSALYLCASSPPTPSGANVLTFGAGSRLTVL.

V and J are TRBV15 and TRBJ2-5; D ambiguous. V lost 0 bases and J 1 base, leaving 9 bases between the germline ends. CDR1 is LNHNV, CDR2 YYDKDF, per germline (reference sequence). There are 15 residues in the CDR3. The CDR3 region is CATSRDRRSQETQYF. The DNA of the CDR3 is TGTGCCACCAGCAGAGATCGCAGATCCCAAGAGACCCAGTACTTC.

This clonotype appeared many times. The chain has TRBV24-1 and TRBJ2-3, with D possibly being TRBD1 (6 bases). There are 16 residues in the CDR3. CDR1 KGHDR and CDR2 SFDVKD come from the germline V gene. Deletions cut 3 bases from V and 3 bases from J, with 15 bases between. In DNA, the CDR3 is TGTGCCACCAGTGATGGGGACAACCCAGCGACAGATACGCAGTATTTT. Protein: CATSDGDNPATDTQYF.

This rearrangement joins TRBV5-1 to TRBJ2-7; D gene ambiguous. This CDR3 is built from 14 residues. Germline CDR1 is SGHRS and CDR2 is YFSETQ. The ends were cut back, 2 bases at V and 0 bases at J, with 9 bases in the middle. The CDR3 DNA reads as TGCGCCAGCAGCTTCGTTCTGAGCTCCTACGAGCAGTACTTC. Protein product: CASSFVLSSYEQYF.

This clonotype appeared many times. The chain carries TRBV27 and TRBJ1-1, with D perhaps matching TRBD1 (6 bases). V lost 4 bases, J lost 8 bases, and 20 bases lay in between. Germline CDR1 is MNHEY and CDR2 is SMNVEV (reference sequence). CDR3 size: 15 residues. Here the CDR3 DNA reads TGTGCCAGCAGTTCTTTTGACAGTCGCGGGACAGAAGCTTTCTTT. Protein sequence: CASSSFDSRGTEAFF.

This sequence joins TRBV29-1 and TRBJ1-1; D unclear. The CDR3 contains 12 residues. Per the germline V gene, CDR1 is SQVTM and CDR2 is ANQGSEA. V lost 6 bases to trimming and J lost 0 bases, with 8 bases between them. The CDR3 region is CSVWQMNTEAFF. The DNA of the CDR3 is TGCAGCGTCTGGCAGATGAACACTGAAGCTTTCTTT.

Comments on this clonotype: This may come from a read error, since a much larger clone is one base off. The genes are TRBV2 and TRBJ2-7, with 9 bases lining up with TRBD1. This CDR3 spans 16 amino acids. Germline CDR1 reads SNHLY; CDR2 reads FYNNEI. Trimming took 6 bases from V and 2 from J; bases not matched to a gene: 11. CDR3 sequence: CASSPGTGWRAYEQYF. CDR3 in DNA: TGTGCCAGCAGCCCCGGGACAGGGTGGAGGGCCTACGAGCAGTACTTC. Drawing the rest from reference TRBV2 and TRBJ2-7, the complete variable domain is EPEVTQTPSHQVTQMGQEVILRCVPISNHLYFYWYRQILGQKVEFLVSFYNNEISEKSEIFDDQFSVERPDGSNFTLKIRSTKLEDSAMYFCASSPGTGWRAYEQYFGPGTRLTVT.

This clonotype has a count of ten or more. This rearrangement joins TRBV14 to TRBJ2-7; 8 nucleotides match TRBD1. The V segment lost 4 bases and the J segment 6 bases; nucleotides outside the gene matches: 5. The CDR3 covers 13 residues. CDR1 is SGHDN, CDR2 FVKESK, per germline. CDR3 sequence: CASSLWTGREQYF. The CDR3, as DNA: TGTGCCAGCAGCCTCTGGACAGGGCGCGAGCAGTACTTC.

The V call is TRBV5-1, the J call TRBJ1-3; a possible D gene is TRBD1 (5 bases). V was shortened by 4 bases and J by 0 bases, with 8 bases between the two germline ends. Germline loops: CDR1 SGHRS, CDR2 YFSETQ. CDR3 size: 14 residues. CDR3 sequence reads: CASSDRASGNTIYF. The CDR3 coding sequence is TGCGCCAGCAGCGACAGAGCCTCTGGAAACACCATATATTTT.

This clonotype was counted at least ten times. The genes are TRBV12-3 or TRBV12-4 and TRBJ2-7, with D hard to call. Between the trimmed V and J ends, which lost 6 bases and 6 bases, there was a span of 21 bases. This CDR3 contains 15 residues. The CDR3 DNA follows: TGTGCCAGCAGCCCCGCATTTACTCGCCCTGCCGAGCAGTACTTC. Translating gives CASSPAFTRPAEQYF.

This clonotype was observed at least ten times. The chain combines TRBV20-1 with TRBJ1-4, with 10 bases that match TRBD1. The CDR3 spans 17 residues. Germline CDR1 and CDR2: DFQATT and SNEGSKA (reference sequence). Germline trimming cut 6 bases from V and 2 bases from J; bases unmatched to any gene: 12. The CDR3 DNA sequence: TGCAGTGCGACCGGGACAGGGGAAGGGCTGACTAATGAAAAACTGTTTTTT. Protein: CSATGTGEGLTNEKLFF.

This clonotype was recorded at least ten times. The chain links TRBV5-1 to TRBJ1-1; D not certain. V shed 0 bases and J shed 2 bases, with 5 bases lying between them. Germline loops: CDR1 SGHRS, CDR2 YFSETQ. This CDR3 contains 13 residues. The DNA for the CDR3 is TGCGCCAGCAGCTTGGACACAAACACTGAAGCTTTCTTT. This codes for CASSLDTNTEAFF.

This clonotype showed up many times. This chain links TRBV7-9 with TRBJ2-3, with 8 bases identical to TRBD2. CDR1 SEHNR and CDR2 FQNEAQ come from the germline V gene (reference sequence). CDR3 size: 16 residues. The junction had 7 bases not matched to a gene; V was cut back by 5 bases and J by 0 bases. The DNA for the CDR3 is TGTGCCAGCAGCCCCAGACTAGCGTCTAGCACAGATACGCAGTATTTT. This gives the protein CASSPRLASSTDTQYF.

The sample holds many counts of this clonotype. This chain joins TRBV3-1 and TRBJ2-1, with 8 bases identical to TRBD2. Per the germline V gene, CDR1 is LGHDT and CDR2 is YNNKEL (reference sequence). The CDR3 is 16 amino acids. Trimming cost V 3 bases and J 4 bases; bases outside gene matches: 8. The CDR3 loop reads CASSHVSGAPYNEQFF. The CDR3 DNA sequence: TGTGCCAGCAGCCACGTTAGCGGGGCCCCATACAATGAGCAGTTCTTC.

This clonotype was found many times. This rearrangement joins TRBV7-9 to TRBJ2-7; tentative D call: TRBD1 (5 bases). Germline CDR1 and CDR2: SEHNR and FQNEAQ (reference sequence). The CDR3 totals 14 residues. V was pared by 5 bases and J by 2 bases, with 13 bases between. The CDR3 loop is CASSPRGGAYEQYF. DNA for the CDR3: TGTGCCAGCAGCCCTAGGGGTGGGGCCTACGAGCAGTACTTC.

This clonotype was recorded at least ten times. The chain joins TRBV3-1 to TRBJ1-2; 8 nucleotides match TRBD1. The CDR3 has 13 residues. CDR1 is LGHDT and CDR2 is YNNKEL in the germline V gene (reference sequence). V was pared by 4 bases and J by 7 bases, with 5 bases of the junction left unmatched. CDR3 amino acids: CASSPDRAGGYTF. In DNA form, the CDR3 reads TGTGCCAGCAGCCCGGACAGGGCGGGTGGCTACACCTTC.

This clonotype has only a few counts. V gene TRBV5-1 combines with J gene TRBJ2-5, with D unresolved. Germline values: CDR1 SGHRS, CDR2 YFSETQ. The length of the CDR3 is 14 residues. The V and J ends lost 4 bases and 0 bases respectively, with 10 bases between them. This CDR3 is CASSPTPDQETQYF. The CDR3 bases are TGCGCCAGCAGCCCTACACCTGACCAAGAGACCCAGTACTTC.

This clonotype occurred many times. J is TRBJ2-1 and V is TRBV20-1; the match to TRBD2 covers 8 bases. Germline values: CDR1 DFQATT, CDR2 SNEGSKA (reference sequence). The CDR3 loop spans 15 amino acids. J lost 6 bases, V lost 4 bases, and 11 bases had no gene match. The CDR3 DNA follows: TGCAGTGCTACGGGGGGGGCTAGCGTCTCCAATGAGCAGTTCTTC. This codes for CSATGGASVSNEQFF.

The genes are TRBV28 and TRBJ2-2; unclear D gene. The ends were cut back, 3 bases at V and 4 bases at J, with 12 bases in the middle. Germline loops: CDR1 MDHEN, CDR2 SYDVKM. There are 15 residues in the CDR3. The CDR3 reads CASSLSLSGTGELFF. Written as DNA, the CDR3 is TGTGCCAGCAGTTTGTCCCTGTCGGGCACCGGGGAGCTGTTTTTT.

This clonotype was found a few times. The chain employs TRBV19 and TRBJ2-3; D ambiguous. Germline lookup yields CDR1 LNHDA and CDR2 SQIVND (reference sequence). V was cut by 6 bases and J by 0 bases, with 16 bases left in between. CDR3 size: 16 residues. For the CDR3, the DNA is TGTGCCAGTAGCAAATTAGCACTAACAAGCACAGATACGCAGTATTTT. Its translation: CASSKLALTSTDTQYF.

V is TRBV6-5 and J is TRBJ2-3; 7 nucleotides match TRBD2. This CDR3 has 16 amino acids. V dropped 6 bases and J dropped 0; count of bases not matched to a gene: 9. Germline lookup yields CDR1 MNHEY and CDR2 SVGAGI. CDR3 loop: CASSPGGGSSTDTQYF. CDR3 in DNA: TGTGCCAGCAGCCCGGGAGGTGGGTCTAGCACAGATACGCAGTATTTT.

CDR3 bases: TGCAGTGCTGTGGACAAGGGGGTCTACAATGAGCAGTTCTTC. This sequence encodes CSAVDKGVYNEQFF. This sequence joins TRBV20-1 and TRBJ2-1, with a weak D call TRBD1 (6 bases). Germline values: CDR1 DFQATT, CDR2 SNEGSKA (reference sequence). The length of the CDR3 is 14 residues. V gave up 5 bases and J gave up 3 bases, with 14 bases separating them.

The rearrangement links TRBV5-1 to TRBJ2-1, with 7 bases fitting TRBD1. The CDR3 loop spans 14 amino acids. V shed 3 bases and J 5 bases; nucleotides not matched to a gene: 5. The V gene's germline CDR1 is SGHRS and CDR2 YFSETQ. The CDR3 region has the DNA TGCGCCAGCAGCTCGGCCGGGACAGACAATGAGCAGTTCTTC. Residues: CASSSAGTDNEQFF.

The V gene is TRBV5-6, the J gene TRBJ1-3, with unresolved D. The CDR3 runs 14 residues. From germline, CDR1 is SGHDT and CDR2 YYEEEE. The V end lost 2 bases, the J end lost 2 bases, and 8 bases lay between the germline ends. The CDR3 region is CASSFWSTGNTIYF. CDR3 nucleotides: TGTGCCAGCAGCTTTTGGTCCACTGGAAACACCATATATTTT.

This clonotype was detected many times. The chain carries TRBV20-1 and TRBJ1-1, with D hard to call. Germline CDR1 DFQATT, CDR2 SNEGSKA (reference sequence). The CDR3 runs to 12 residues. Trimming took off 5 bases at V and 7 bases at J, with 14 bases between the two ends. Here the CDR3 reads CSASETGSEAFF. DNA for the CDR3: TGCAGTGCTTCAGAGACGGGGAGTGAAGCTTTCTTT.

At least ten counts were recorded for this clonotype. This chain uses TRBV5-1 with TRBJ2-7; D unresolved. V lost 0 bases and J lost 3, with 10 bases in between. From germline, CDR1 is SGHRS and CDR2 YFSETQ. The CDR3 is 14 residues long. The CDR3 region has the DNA TGCGCCAGCAGCTTGGATGGGGTCAACTACGAGCAGTACTTC. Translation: CASSLDGVNYEQYF. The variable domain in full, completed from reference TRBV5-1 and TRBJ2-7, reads KAGVTQTPRYLIKTRGQQVTLSCSPISGHRSVSWYQQTPGQGLQFLFEYFSETQRNKGNFPGRFSGRQFSNSRSEMNVSTLELGDSALYLCASSLDGVNYEQYFGPGTRLTVT.